This passage covers 5 T cell receptor beta chains from one sample sequenced in a study of technical replicates of blood from a few donors. Generated by immunoSEQ multiplex PCR, the TCRdb table keeps only in-frame clones and is missing some. The data hold fewer than 90,000 clones, with around 89% observed a single time. Sequencing input: T cells isolated from PBMCs. These receptors all come from a human donor in good health.

This clone is a singleton in its sample. The CDR3 reads CASSLRGGYGYTF. CDR3 sequence (DNA): TGTGCCAGCAGTTTAAGAGGGGGCTATGGCTACACCTTC. The chain recombines TRBV28 with TRBJ1-2, with D perhaps matching TRBD1 (6 bases). V was shortened by 2 bases and J by 4 bases, with 8 bases between the two germline ends. Germline V CDR1 and CDR2: MDHEN, SYDVKM. The CDR3 is 13 residues long.

V is TRBV7-2 and J is TRBJ2-4; perhaps TRBD2 as D (7 bases). This CDR3 region has 19 residues. From germline, CDR1 is SGHTA and CDR2 FQGNSA. Trimming removed 1 base at V and 1 base at J, with 20 bases between. The CDR3 bases are TGTGCCAGCAGCTTAGTCGTTCTGGGGGGGGCTAATGCCAAAAACATTCAGTACTTC. It translates to CASSLVVLGGANAKNIQYF.

The J gene is TRBJ1-3, the V gene TRBV28, with D uncertain. Trimming removed 10 bases at V and 3 bases at J, with 10 bases between. Germline V gene sequence: CDR1 MDHEN, CDR2 SYDVKM. The CDR3 has 12 amino acids. The CDR3 coding sequence is TGTGCCACCTTCAAACTTGGAAACACCATATATTTT. Protein sequence: CATFKLGNTIYF.

The rearrangement links TRBV5-5 to TRBJ1-1; 9 positions match TRBD1. The CDR3 sequence is 14 residues long. J was trimmed by 1 base and V by 3 bases; bases with no gene match: 1. CDR1 and CDR2 (germline): SGHKS, YYEKEE (reference sequence). CDR3 nucleotide sequence: TGTGCCAGCAGCTGGGGACAGGGGAACACTGAAGCTTTCTTT. Translation gives CASSWGQGNTEAFF.

The chain couples TRBV5-4 to TRBJ1-1, with D uncertain. Trimming took 0 bases from V and 1 from J, leaving 7 bases between them. This CDR3 region has 14 residues. Germline CDR1 is SGHNT and CDR2 is YYREEE (reference sequence). CDR3 nucleotide sequence: TGTGCCAGCAGCTTGGAGAGTGGGAACACTGAAGCTTTCTTT. It specifies CASSLESGNTEAFF.